This TCR beta chain was recorded in a study of blood T cell repertoires in COVID-19. The table came from immunoSEQ multiplex PCR; TCRdb's copy has only in-frame clones and leaves some out. This table has approximately 150,000 clones, around 84% appearing once. Sequenced sample: PBMCs or T cells enriched from blood (not recorded which). The sequence was obtained from a woman between 45 and 65 years old who had recovered from COVID-19.

DNA for the CDR3: TGTGCCAGCAGGGAGGCCCACCTCGCAGACAGGGAGGTTAGCAATCAGCCCCAGCATTTT. Residues: CASREAHLADREVSNQPQHF. The chain uses TRBV21-1 and TRBJ1-5; the DNA was not compared with TRBD1, the D call given in the table. TRBV21-1 constitutes a pseudogene. The length of the CDR3 is 20 residues.